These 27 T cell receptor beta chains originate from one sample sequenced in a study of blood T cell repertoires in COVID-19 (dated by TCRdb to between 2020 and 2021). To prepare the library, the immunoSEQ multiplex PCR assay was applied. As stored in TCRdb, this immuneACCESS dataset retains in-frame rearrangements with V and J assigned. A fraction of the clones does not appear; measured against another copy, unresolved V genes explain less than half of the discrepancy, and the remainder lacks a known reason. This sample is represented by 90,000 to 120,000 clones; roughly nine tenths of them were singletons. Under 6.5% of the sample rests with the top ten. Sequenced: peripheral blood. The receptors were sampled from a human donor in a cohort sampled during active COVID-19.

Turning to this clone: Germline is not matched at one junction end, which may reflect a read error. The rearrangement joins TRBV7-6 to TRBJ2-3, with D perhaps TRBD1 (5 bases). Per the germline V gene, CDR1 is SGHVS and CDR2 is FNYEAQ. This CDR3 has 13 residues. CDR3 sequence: CASSLSATVTQYF. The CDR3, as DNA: TGTGCCAGCAGTCTTTCCGCGACAGTTACGCAGTATTTT.

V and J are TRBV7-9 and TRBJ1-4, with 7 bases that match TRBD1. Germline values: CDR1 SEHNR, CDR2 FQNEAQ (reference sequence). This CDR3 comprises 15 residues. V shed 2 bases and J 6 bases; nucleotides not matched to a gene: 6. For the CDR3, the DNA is TGTGCCAGCAGCTTATCGCAGGGGGTGGATGAAAAACTGTTTTTT. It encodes CASSLSQGVDEKLFF. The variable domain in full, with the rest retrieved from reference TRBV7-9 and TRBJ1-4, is DTGVSQNPRHKITKRGQNVTFRCDPISEHNRLYWYRQTLGQGPEFLTYFQNEAQLEKSRLLSDRFSAERPKGSFSTLEIQRTEQGDSAMYLCASSLSQGVDEKLFFGSGTQLSVL.

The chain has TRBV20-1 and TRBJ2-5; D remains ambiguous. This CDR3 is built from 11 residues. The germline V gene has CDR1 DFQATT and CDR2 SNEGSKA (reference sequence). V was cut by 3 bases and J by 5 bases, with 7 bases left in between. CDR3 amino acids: CSASLQETQYF. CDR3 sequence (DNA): TGCAGTGCTAGTCTCCAGGAGACCCAGTACTTC.

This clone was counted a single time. As DNA, the CDR3 is TGTGCCAGCAGCACCGGGACAGCAAACACCATATATTTT. It encodes CASSTGTANTIYF. J is TRBJ1-3 and V is TRBV11-2; 7 nucleotides match TRBD1. Germline V CDR1 and CDR2: SGHAT, FQNNGV. The CDR3 is 13 amino acids. After removal of 5 bases from V and 6 bases from J, the junction contained 4 bases not matched to a gene. The full variable domain, with the rest looked up from reference TRBV11-2 and TRBJ1-3, is EAGVAQSPRYKIIEKRQSVAFWCNPISGHATLYWYQQILGQGPKLLIQFQNNGVVDDSQLPKDRFSAERLKGVDSTLKIQPAKLEDSAVYLCASSTGTANTIYFGEGSWLTVV.

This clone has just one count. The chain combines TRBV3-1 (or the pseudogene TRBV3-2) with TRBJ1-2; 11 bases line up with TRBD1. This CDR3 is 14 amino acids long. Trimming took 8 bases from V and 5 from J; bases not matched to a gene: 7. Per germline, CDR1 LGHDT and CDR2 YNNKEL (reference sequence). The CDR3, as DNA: TGTGCCAGCGGCCCGTGGGACAGGGGGTATGGCTACACCTTC. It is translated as CASGPWDRGYGYTF.

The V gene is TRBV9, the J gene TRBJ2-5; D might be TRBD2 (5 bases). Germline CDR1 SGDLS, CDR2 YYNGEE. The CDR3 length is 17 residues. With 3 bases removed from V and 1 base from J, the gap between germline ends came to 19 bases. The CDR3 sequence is CASSGTPRAEPQETQYF. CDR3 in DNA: TGTGCCAGCAGCGGCACCCCTCGAGCGGAACCCCAAGAGACCCAGTACTTC.

The CDR3 nucleotides read TGTGCCAGCAGCCTCGAACCGGGACAGGGACGCGATGAAAAACTGTTTTTT. Protein: CASSLEPGQGRDEKLFF. The chain is built from TRBV7-9 and TRBJ1-4; 9 bases line up with TRBD1. The CDR3 runs 17 residues. Trimming took 5 bases from V and 6 from J; bases not matched to a gene: 13. CDR1 is SEHNR and CDR2 is FQNEAQ in the germline V gene (reference sequence).

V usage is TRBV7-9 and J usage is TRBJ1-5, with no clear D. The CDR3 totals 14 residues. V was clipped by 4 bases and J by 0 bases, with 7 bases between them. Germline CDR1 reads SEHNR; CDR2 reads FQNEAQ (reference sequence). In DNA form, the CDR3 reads TGTGCCAGCAGCTCCCGGGGTAGCAATCAGCCCCAGCATTTT. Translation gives CASSSRGSNQPQHF.

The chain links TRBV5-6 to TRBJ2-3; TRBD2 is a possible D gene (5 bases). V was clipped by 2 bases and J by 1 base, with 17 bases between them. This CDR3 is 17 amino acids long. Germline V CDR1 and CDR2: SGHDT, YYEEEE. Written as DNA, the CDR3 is TGTGCCAGCAGCTTTATCGGACCGGGGTCTGGCACAGATACGCAGTATTTT. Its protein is CASSFIGPGSGTDTQYF.

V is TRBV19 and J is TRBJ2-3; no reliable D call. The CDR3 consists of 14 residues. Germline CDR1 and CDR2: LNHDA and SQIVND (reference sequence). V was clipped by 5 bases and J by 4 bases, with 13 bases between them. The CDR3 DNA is TGTGCCAGTAGTGGGTCGGTCAGCGCAGATACGCAGTATTTT. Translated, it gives CASSGSVSADTQYF.

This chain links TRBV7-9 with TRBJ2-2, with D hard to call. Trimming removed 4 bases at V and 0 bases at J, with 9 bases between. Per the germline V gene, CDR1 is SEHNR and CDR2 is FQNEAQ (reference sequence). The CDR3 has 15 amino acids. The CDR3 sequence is CASSYYRSNTGELFF. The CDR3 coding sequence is TGTGCCAGCAGCTATTACAGATCGAACACCGGGGAGCTGTTTTTT.

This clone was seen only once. The CDR3 nucleotides read TGCAGCGTTGAAGAACAGGGCGTTGGCTACACCTTC. Translation: CSVEEQGVGYTF. The V gene is TRBV29-1, the J gene TRBJ1-2; TRBD1 might be the D (6 bases). Germline V gene lookup returns CDR1 SQVTM and CDR2 ANQGSEA. This CDR3 contains 12 residues. Trimming took off 0 bases at V and 7 bases at J, with 9 bases between the two ends.

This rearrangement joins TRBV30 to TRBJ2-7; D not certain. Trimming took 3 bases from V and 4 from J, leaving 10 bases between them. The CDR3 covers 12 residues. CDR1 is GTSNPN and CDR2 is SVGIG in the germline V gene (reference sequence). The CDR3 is CAWSTIKYEQYF. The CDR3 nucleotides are TGTGCCTGGAGCACAATTAAGTACGAGCAGTACTTC.

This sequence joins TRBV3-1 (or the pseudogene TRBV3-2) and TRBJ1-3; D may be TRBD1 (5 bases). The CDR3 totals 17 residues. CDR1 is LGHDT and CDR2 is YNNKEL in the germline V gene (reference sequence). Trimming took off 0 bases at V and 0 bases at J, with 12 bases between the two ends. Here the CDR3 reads CASSQEFRQISGNTIYF. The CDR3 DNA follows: TGTGCCAGCAGCCAAGAATTTCGACAGATCTCTGGAAACACCATATATTTT.

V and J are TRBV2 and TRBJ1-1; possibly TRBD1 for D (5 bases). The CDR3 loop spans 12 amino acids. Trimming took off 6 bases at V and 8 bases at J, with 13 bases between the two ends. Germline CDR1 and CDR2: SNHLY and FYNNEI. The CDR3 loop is CASRPGSGEAFF. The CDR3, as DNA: TGTGCCAGCAGACCCGGGTCAGGGGAAGCTTTCTTT. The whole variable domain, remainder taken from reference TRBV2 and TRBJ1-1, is EPEVTQTPSHQVTQMGQEVILRCVPISNHLYFYWYRQILGQKVEFLVSFYNNEISEKSEIFDDQFSVERPDGSNFTLKIRSTKLEDSAMYFCASRPGSGEAFFGQGTRLTVV.

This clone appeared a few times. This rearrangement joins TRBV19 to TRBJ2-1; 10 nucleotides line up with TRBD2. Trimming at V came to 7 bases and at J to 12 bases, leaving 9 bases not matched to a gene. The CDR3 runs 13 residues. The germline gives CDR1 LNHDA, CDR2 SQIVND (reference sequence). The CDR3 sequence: CASTPLAGALQFF. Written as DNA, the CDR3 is TGTGCCAGTACCCCTCTAGCGGGGGCCCTGCAGTTCTTC.

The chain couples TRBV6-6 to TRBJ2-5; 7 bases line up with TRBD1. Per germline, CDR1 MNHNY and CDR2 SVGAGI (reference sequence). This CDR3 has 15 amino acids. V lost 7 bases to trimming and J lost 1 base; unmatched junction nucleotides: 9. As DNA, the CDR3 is TGTGCCAGCAATTTTCCAGGGACAGCCCAAGAGACCCAGTACTTC. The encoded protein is CASNFPGTAQETQYF.

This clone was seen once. CDR3 loop: CSVENPGGYEQYF. The CDR3 DNA reads as TGCAGCGTTGAAAACCCAGGGGGCTACGAGCAGTACTTC. The J gene is TRBJ2-7, the V gene TRBV29-1; 7 bases match TRBD1. The trim removed 2 bases at V and 3 bases at J, leaving 4 bases unmatched. The CDR3 loop spans 13 amino acids. Germline loops: CDR1 SQVTM, CDR2 ANQGSEA.

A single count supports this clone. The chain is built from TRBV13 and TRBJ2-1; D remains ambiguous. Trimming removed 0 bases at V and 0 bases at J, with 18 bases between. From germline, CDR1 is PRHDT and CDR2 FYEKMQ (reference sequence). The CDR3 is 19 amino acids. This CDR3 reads CASSLGMSATRYSYNEQFF. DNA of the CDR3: TGTGCCAGCAGCTTAGGCATGTCCGCGACAAGATACTCCTACAATGAGCAGTTCTTC.

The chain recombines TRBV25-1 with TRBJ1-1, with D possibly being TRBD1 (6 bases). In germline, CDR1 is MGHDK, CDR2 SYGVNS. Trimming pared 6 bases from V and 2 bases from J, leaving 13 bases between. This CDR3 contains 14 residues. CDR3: CASSEQGFNTEAFF. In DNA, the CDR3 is TGTGCCAGCAGCGAACAGGGATTTAACACTGAAGCTTTCTTT. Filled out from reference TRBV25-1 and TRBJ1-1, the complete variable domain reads EADIYQTPRYLVIGTGKKITLECSQTMGHDKMYWYQQDPGMELHLIHYSYGVNSTEKGDLSSESTVSRIRTEHFPLTLESARPSHTSQYLCASSEQGFNTEAFFGQGTRLTVV.

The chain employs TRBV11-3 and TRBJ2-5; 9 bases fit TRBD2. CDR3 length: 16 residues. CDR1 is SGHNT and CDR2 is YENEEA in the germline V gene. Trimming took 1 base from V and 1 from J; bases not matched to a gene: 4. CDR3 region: CASSLAGGGVQETQYF. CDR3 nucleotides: TGTGCCAGCAGCTTAGCCGGCGGGGGGGTCCAAGAGACCCAGTACTTC.

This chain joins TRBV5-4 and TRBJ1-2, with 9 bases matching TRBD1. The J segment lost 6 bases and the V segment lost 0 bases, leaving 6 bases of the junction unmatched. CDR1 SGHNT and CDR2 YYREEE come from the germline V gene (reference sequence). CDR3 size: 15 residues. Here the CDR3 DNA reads TGTGCCAGCAGCTTGGCCCCCGGGACAGGGAATGGCTACACCTTC. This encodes CASSLAPGTGNGYTF.

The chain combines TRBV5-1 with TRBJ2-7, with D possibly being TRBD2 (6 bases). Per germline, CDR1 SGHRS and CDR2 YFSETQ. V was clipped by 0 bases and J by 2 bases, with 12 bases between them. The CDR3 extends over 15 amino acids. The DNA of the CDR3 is TGCGCCAGCAGCTTGGAGGCAGGGAGGACCTACGAGCAGTACTTC. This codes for CASSLEAGRTYEQYF.

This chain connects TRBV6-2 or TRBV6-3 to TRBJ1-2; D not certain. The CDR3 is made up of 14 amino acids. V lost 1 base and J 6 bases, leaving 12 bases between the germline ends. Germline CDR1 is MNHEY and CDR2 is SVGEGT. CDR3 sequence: CASSYYGKGNGYTF. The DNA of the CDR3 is TGTGCCAGCAGTTACTACGGGAAAGGGAATGGCTACACCTTC.

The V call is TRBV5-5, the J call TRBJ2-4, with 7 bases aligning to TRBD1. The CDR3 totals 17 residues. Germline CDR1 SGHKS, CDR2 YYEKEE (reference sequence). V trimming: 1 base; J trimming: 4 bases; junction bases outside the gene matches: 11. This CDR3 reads CASSLWGTADTKNIQYF. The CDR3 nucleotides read TGTGCCAGCAGCTTGTGGGGGACAGCCGATACTAAAAACATTCAGTACTTC. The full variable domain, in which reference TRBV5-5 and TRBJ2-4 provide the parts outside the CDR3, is DAGVTQSPTHLIKTRGQQVTLRCSPISGHKSVSWYQQVLGQGPQFIFQYYEKEERGRGNFPDRFSARQFPNYSSELNVNALLLGDSALYLCASSLWGTADTKNIQYFGAGTRLSVL.

The CDR3 protein is CASSRGSTSNEQFF. Here the CDR3 DNA reads TGTGCCAGCAGCAGGGGCTCCACCAGCAATGAGCAGTTCTTC. The V and J genes are TRBV9 and TRBJ2-1; maybe TRBD1 (5 bases). There are 14 residues in the CDR3. Between the trimmed V and J ends, which lost 4 bases and 6 bases, there was a span of 14 bases. Germline CDR1 is SGDLS and CDR2 is YYNGEE.

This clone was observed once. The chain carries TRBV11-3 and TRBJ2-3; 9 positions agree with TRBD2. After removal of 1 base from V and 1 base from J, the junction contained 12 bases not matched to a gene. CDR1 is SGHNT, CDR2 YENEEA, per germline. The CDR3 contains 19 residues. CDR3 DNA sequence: TGTGCCAGCAGCTTAGGGGGCATAGCGGGGGCCCGGGGCACAGATACGCAGTATTTT. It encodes CASSLGGIAGARGTDTQYF.